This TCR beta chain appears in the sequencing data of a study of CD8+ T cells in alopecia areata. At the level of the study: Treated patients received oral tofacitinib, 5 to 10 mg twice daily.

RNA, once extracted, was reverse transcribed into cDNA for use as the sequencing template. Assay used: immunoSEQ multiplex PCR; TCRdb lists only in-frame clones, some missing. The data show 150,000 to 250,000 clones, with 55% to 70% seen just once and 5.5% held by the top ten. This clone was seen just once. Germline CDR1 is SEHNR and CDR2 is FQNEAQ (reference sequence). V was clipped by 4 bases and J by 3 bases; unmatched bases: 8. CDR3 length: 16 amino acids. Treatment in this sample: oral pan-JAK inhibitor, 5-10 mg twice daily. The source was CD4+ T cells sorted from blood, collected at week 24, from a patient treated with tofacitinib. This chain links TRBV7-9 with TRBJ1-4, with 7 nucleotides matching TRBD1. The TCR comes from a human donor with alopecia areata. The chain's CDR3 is CASSSGQLTSNEKLFF. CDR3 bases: TGTGCCAGCAGCTCGGGACAGCTGACCTCTAATGAAAAACTGTTTTTT.